This T cell receptor (beta chain) was sequenced for a study of T cells in Graves' hyperthyroidism and ophthalmopathy. CDR1 MNHEY and CDR2 SVGEGT come from the germline V gene. CDR3 length: 15 amino acids. V was trimmed by 6 bases and J by 1 base, leaving 15 bases between them. Authors of the study amplified TCR beta CDR3 regions from RNA transcripts. Researchers ran a first-round RT-PCR on the TCR CDR3 using the HTBI primer set. TCRdb re-called the multiplex PCR reads through MiXCR, storing one row per CDR3 protein. Of hundreds of thousands of distinct CDR3 sequences listed, 14% are singletons. General study points: From stable hyperthyroidism, ophthalmopathy was set apart by a 13 V-J model.

Uncontrolled infection, other autoimmune disease, pregnancy or lactation led to exclusion. The study based diagnoses on clinical symptoms, serum thyroxine and TRAb, thyroid ultrasound and orbital computed tomography. In this sample, this clonotype turned up many times. Its antigen is unknown. This chain connects TRBV6-2 or TRBV6-3 to TRBJ2-5, with D uncertain. The material sequenced was blood. The TCR sequence derives from a woman aged 40 to 50 with Graves' hyperthyroidism. This CDR3 is CASSPHPALQETQYF. DNA of the CDR3: TGTGCCAGCAGCCCCCATCCAGCGCTCCAAGAGACCCAGTACTTC.